This section outlines one TCR beta chain sequence together with its context. Its matching antigen is unknown. There are 11 residues in the CDR3. V was pared by 5 bases and J by 4 bases, with 6 bases between. Germline V CDR1 and CDR2: MNHNY, SVGAGI (reference sequence). The data are from a study of shared clonotypes between healthy human individuals. Study-level results: Donor scarcity curtailed the genetic and exposure-history diversity represented herein.

In the sorted-subset replicate PCRs, around 0.2 ug DNA, around 30,000 T cell genomes, was used. Measured with immunoSEQ multiplex PCR; TCRdb has only the in-frame clones, and not every one. The data show about 2 million clones, over 85% seen once. CD45RA-negative memory and CD45RA+ naive subsets were split from the CD4+ cells. The origin of this receptor is a man between 18 and 29 years old in good health. The sample was naive CD4+ T cells sorted from blood. The subset is: CD45RA+ positively selected. The V and J genes are TRBV6-6 and TRBJ2-7; D remains unclear. CDR3 in DNA: TGTGCCAGCAGTCCCCGATACGAGCAGTACTTC. Protein product: CASSPRYEQYF.